This TCR beta chain is from a study of monozygotic twins with inflammatory bowel disease. Concerning this clonotype: Its antigen remains unidentified.

With approximately 16 and 10 cycles respectively, two nested PCRs were carried out on TCRalpha and TCRbeta cDNA. TCRdb processed the 5' RACE reads again and assigns one entry to each CDR3 protein, with no DNA. Its listing shows about 380,000 distinct CDR3 sequences. This CDR3 has 15 residues. Per germline, CDR1 SGHTA and CDR2 FQGNSA. Points from the study as a whole: Variability may have been added to patient repertoires by differing immunosuppressive treatments. The authors found no support for a single strong IBD-associated signal or clonotype.

This chain links TRBV7-2 with TRBJ1-4; lacking DNA, the TRBD1 call made by TCRdb goes unchecked. This receptor was obtained from a human donor with ulcerative colitis or Crohn's disease, or a healthy co-twin of an affected twin (not recorded which). What was sequenced was blood. The CDR3 sequence: CASSPRTGGNEKLFF.